Below are 28 T cell receptor beta chains sequenced from a single sample in a study of blood T cell repertoires in COVID-19. Data came from immunoSEQ multiplex PCR; TCRdb stores just in-frame clones and leaves some out. The table records under 250,000 clones, around 81% of them present only once. The sample consisted of peripheral blood. The receptor set was obtained from a woman aged 30 to 39 who had recovered from COVID-19.

This chain uses TRBV6-5 with TRBJ2-7, with 7 bases identical to TRBD2. Per germline, CDR1 MNHEY and CDR2 SVGAGI. The CDR3 spans 15 residues. V lost 2 bases to trimming and J lost 7 bases; unmatched junction nucleotides: 11. The CDR3 loop reads CASSYRDYRGGEQYF. The CDR3 DNA reads TGTGCCAGCAGTTACCGGGACTACCGGGGTGGGGAGCAGTACTTC.

The CDR3 DNA is TGTGCCAGCAGGGGCTCCCTTGATGAGCAGTTCTTC. Its translation: CASRGSLDEQFF. V and J are TRBV6-5 and TRBJ2-1, with no clear D. CDR3 length: 12 amino acids. Germline CDR1 MNHEY, CDR2 SVGAGI. Trimming took off 6 bases at V and 8 bases at J, with 11 bases between the two ends.

This clone has more than one count but fewer than ten. CDR3 sequence (DNA): TGTGCCAGCAGCCAAATGCTGGGCAGCAATCAGCCCCAGCATTTT. It encodes CASSQMLGSNQPQHF. This chain connects TRBV3-1 (or the pseudogene TRBV3-2) to TRBJ1-5, with D hard to call. The germline V and J ends were trimmed by 2 bases and 1 base, with 9 bases remaining between them. CDR3 size: 15 residues. The germline gives CDR1 LGHDT, CDR2 YNNKEL (reference sequence).

The chain employs TRBV7-2 and TRBJ2-5; D may be TRBD1 (6 bases). V was clipped by 1 base and J by 10 bases, with 7 bases between them. The CDR3 is 11 residues long. CDR1 and CDR2 (germline): SGHTA, FQGNSA. The DNA of the CDR3 is TGTGCCAGCAGCTTAGAGGGGGACCAGTACTTC. Its protein is CASSLEGDQYF.

This chain links TRBV11-2 with TRBJ2-1; D gene ambiguous. The ends were cut back, 4 bases at V and 9 bases at J, with 16 bases in the middle. The CDR3 is 14 amino acids. Germline V gene lookup returns CDR1 SGHAT and CDR2 FQNNGV. The CDR3 region is CASSSVFQRREQFF. Here the CDR3 DNA reads TGTGCCAGCAGCTCTGTCTTTCAGAGGCGTGAGCAGTTCTTC.

The V and J genes are TRBV7-4 and TRBJ2-7; tentatively, D is TRBD1 (6 bases). Germline V CDR1 and CDR2: SGHVT, SQSDAQ. V was cut by 5 bases and J by 2 bases, with 13 bases left in between. The length of the CDR3 is 14 residues. CDR3 loop: CASSPPDRPYEQYF. DNA of the CDR3: TGTGCCAGCAGCCCCCCGGACAGACCCTACGAGCAGTACTTC.

The chain joins TRBV18 to TRBJ1-3; D unclear. V was pared by 1 base and J by 1 base, with 8 bases between. Germline V gene sequence: CDR1 KGHSH, CDR2 LQKENI. This CDR3 is built from 15 residues. The CDR3 here is CASSPQLDSGNTIYF. The DNA of the CDR3 is TGTGCCAGCTCACCACAACTTGATTCTGGAAACACCATATATTTT.

The CDR3 reads CASSLSLPRRGSYNEQFF. The CDR3, as DNA: TGTGCCAGCAGTTTATCCCTCCCCAGGCGGGGCTCCTACAATGAGCAGTTCTTC. The chain links TRBV27 to TRBJ2-1, with D possibly TRBD2 on 6 matching bases. The ends were cut back, 0 bases at V and 0 bases at J, with 15 bases in the middle. In germline, CDR1 is MNHEY, CDR2 SMNVEV (reference sequence). This CDR3 has 18 residues.

As regards this clone: The same CDR3 can be traced to other DNA sequences in this sample. The gene calls are TRBV30 and TRBJ1-4, with TRBD1 identical over 8 bases. The CDR3 consists of 12 residues. J lost 10 bases, V lost 3 bases, and 4 bases had no gene match. Looked up from germline, CDR1 is GTSNPN and CDR2 is SVGIG (reference sequence). The chain's CDR3 is CAWRGQGGKLFF. The CDR3 DNA reads as TGTGCCTGGAGAGGACAGGGAGGAAAACTGTTTTTT.

This clone occurred once. The V and J genes are TRBV6-5 and TRBJ1-4, with D perhaps TRBD1 (5 bases). This CDR3 comprises 15 residues. Trimming removed 5 bases at V and 0 bases at J, with 10 bases between. Germline CDR1 reads MNHEY; CDR2 reads SVGAGI. CDR3 coding DNA: TGTGCCAGCAGTCCTCGACAGACAACTAATGAAAAACTGTTTTTT. The encoded protein is CASSPRQTTNEKLFF.

This clone was detected only a few times. The rearrangement links TRBV10-2 to TRBJ2-2, with 8 bases that match TRBD1. The CDR3 sequence is 15 residues long. V shed 6 bases and J 5 bases; nucleotides not matched to a gene: 8. Germline CDR1 and CDR2: WSHSY and SAAADI. CDR3 sequence: CASRPRTGRTGELFF. The CDR3 DNA sequence: TGCGCCAGCAGACCCAGGACAGGGCGGACCGGGGAGCTGTTTTTT.

This chain uses TRBV11-2 with TRBJ2-1; possible D gene TRBD2, 6 bases. V lost 1 base to trimming and J lost 8 bases, with 12 bases between them. This CDR3 comprises 14 residues. Germline V lookup: CDR1 SGHAT, CDR2 FQNNGV. The DNA for the CDR3 is TGTGCCAGCAGCTTAGGCCGCCGGAGGGATGAGCAGTTCTTC. The encoded protein is CASSLGRRRDEQFF.

This chain uses TRBV7-2 with TRBJ2-7, with D possibly matching TRBD2 (6 bases). CDR3 size: 13 residues. CDR1 is SGHTA, CDR2 FQGNSA, per germline. Deletions cut 1 base from V and 5 bases from J, with 9 bases between. The CDR3 protein is CASSLVPSDEQYF. The DNA for the CDR3 is TGTGCCAGCAGCTTAGTTCCTAGCGACGAGCAGTACTTC.

The chain is built from TRBV6-2 or TRBV6-3 and TRBJ2-7; a possible D gene is TRBD2 (6 bases). The CDR3 totals 15 residues. Germline assignment: CDR1 MNHEY and CDR2 SVGEGT. Trimming removed 4 bases from V and 2 bases from J, with 15 bases in between. The CDR3 spells CASSSFLASTYEQYF. As DNA, the CDR3 is TGTGCCAGCAGTTCTTTCCTAGCGAGTACCTACGAGCAGTACTTC.

This clone was observed a handful of times. This chain uses TRBV7-3 with TRBJ2-2, with TRBD1 as a possible D gene (5 bases). In germline, CDR1 is SGHTA, CDR2 FQGTGA. Trimming pared 6 bases from V and 4 bases from J, leaving 12 bases between. The CDR3 has 14 residues. The CDR3 bases are TGTGCCAGCAGTTCAGGGCTCACCACCGGGGAGCTGTTTTTT. It yields the protein CASSSGLTTGELFF.

The sample holds a few counts of this clone. V usage is TRBV6-5 and J usage is TRBJ2-1; D gene uncertain. The germline V gene encodes CDR1 MNHEY and CDR2 SVGAGI. The V end was cut by 4 bases, the J end by 0 bases, with 7 bases between. This CDR3 region has 14 residues. The CDR3 sequence is CASSLRSSYNEQFF. As DNA, the CDR3 is TGTGCCAGCAGTTTAAGGAGCTCCTACAATGAGCAGTTCTTC.

The rearrangement joins TRBV2 to TRBJ2-7; TRBD2 matches 8 bases. Germline assignment: CDR1 SNHLY and CDR2 FYNNEI. The CDR3 has 16 residues. With V trimmed by 1 base and J by 0 bases, 5 bases remained unmatched. The CDR3 spells CASSEGGTRGSYEQYF. The CDR3 bases are TGTGCCAGCAGTGAAGGAGGGACTAGAGGCTCCTACGAGCAGTACTTC.

In this sample, this clone turned up a few times. This sample includes further DNA sequences coding for the same CDR3. The chain employs TRBV6-5 and TRBJ1-2; D remains ambiguous. Deletions cut 6 bases from V and 0 bases from J, with 8 bases between. In germline, CDR1 is MNHEY, CDR2 SVGAGI. CDR3 length equals 13 residues. The CDR3 DNA follows: TGTGCCAGCAGGCGCGACTCTAACTATGGCTACACCTTC. The encoded protein is CASRRDSNYGYTF.

The genes are TRBV28 and TRBJ2-5; unclear D gene. V lost 4 bases and J 0 bases, leaving 3 bases between the germline ends. Germline V lookup: CDR1 MDHEN, CDR2 SYDVKM. The CDR3 loop spans 12 amino acids. This chain's CDR3 is CASSSYQETQYF. CDR3 nucleotide sequence: TGTGCCAGCAGTTCGTACCAAGAGACCCAGTACTTC. Full variable domain (rest looked up from reference TRBV28 and TRBJ2-5): DVKVTQSSRYLVKRTGEKVFLECVQDMDHENMFWYRQDPGLGLRLIYFSYDVKMKEKGDIPEGYSVSREKKERFSLILESASTNQTSMYLCASSSYQETQYFGPGTRLLVL.

This chain links TRBV7-2 with TRBJ1-6; D remains unclear. Trimming left V 5 bases short and J 5 bases short, with 13 bases between. The CDR3 consists of 15 residues. CDR1 is SGHTA, CDR2 FQGNSA, per germline. The CDR3 sequence: CASSPPSGNNSPLHF. The CDR3 DNA reads as TGTGCCAGCAGCCCACCCTCGGGAAATAATTCACCCCTCCACTTT.

This clone occurred many times. The chain uses TRBV3-1 (or the pseudogene TRBV3-2) and TRBJ2-3, with TRBD2 matching 9 bases. Germline CDR1 LGHDT, CDR2 YNNKEL (reference sequence). CDR3 size: 14 residues. Trimming removed 6 bases from V and 4 bases from J; junction bases left unmatched: 5. CDR3 region: CASRVSGSADTQYF. CDR3 nucleotide sequence: TGTGCCAGCAGGGTTAGCGGGAGCGCAGATACGCAGTATTTT.

The chain employs TRBV7-9 and TRBJ2-3; TRBD2 aligns across 9 bases. Germline V gives CDR1 SEHNR, CDR2 FQNEAQ (reference sequence). Germline trimming cut 1 base from V and 0 bases from J; bases unmatched to any gene: 5. This CDR3 has 17 amino acids. CDR3 in DNA: TGTGCCAGCAGCTTAGAAGCGACTAGCGGTAGCACAGATACGCAGTATTTT. Its translation: CASSLEATSGSTDTQYF.

V gene TRBV19 combines with J gene TRBJ1-6, with TRBD1 identical over 10 bases. V trimming: 8 bases; J trimming: 0 bases; junction bases outside the gene matches: 7. Germline V lookup: CDR1 LNHDA, CDR2 SQIVND (reference sequence). The CDR3 extends over 17 amino acids. The CDR3, as DNA: TGTGCCAGTTCTCCGGGACAGGGGAGCTCCTATAATTCACCCCTCCACTTT. It specifies CASSPGQGSSYNSPLHF.

This sequence joins TRBV4-2 and TRBJ2-1, with 14 bases fitting TRBD2. Losses at the gene ends were 4 bases for V and 2 bases for J; bases not matched to a gene: 10. Germline assignment: CDR1 LGHNA and CDR2 YNFKEQ. CDR3 length equals 19 residues. CDR3 nucleotide sequence: TGTGCCAGCAGCCCGCGACTAGCGGGAGGGCCAGGCCCCTACAATGAGCAGTTCTTC. Translating it yields CASSPRLAGGPGPYNEQFF.

This clone showed up just a few times. The J gene is TRBJ2-2, the V gene TRBV6-2 or TRBV6-3; the D is unclear. The V gene lost 5 bases and the J gene lost 7 bases, with 11 bases spanning the gap. This CDR3 spans 13 amino acids. Germline V CDR1 and CDR2: MNHEY, SVGEGT. In nucleotides, the CDR3 is TGTGCCAGCAGTCCCAGTGTATTCGGGGAGCTGTTTTTT. It codes for CASSPSVFGELFF.

This clone was seen only a few times. The V gene is TRBV7-3, the J gene TRBJ2-5, with 11 bases lining up with TRBD2. With 4 bases clipped from V and 4 bases from J, the junction kept 8 bases outside the gene matches. The CDR3 contains 16 residues. Germline V CDR1 and CDR2: SGHTA, FQGTGA. The CDR3: CASSSSLAGGGETQYF. The CDR3 region has the DNA TGTGCCAGCAGCTCCTCTTTAGCGGGAGGGGGAGAGACCCAGTACTTC. The full variable domain, in which reference TRBV7-3 and TRBJ2-5 provide the parts outside the CDR3, is GAGVSQTPSNKVTEKGKYVELRCDPISGHTALYWYRQSLGQGPEFLIYFQGTGAADDSGLPNDRFFAVRPEGSVSTLKIQRTERGDSAVYLCASSSSLAGGGETQYFGPGTRLLVL.

The chain employs TRBV7-3 and TRBJ2-1; 8 bases fit TRBD2. The CDR3 sequence is 15 residues long. The V gene end was trimmed by 2 bases and the J gene end by 12 bases; junction bases not matched to a gene: 12. The germline V gene encodes CDR1 SGHTA and CDR2 FQGTGA. The chain's CDR3 is CASSLDAAGVIGQFF. The DNA of the CDR3 is TGTGCCAGCAGCTTAGATGCAGCGGGGGTTATCGGGCAGTTCTTC.

This chain joins TRBV5-6 and TRBJ2-3; the D is unclear. CDR3 length: 16 residues. Between the trimmed V and J ends, which lost 0 bases and 0 bases, there was a span of 11 bases. From germline, CDR1 is SGHDT and CDR2 YYEEEE. The CDR3 spells CASSLAGWPSTDTQYF. The DNA for the CDR3 is TGTGCCAGCAGCTTGGCAGGATGGCCTAGCACAGATACGCAGTATTTT. The entire variable domain, with the rest obtained from reference TRBV5-6 and TRBJ2-3, is as follows: DAGVTQSPTHLIKTRGQQVTLRCSPKSGHDTVSWYQQALGQGPQFIFQYYEEEERQRGNFPDRFSGHQFPNYSSELNVNALLLGDSALYLCASSLAGWPSTDTQYFGPGTRLTVL.